This TCR beta chain emerged from a study of blood T cell repertoires in COVID-19. Turning to the study itself: PBMCs, B-cell-depleted T cells, or T cells were the source of the cDNA or gDNA that made up the material.

Participants were placed into cohorts based on the clinical history they reported. Sequenced by immunoSEQ multiplex PCR; TCRdb stores in-frame clones only, minus some. Of 200,000 to 250,000 clones listed, 70% to 90% are singletons. The CDR3 has 18 amino acids. This TCR was recovered from a young man who had recovered from COVID-19. The chain combines TRBV21-1 with TRBJ1-5. TRBV21-1 is shown as a pseudogene. The sequenced sample was PBMCs or T cells enriched from blood (not recorded which). CDR3 nucleotide sequence: TGTGCCAGCAGCCCCCCGAGGGGGGGGAGGTCTGGCAATCAGCCCCAGCATTTT. As protein: CASSPPRGGRSGNQPQHF.